A selection of T cell receptor beta chains follows, all from one sample in a study of blood T cell repertoires in COVID-19. The protocol was immunoSEQ multiplex PCR, while the TCRdb copy is restricted to in-frame clones and leaves out a portion. The sample yields 300,000 to 350,000 clones, nearly 90% seen once. Sequencing input: PBMCs or T cells enriched from blood (not recorded which). Receptors were obtained from a woman aged 18-29 years with acute COVID-19. Each CDR3 is given without its conserved first and last residue. The size field is filled for only some rows; it gives once, few, many or a size class.

>TRBJ2-7|.|TRBV7-9
ASSLAEGVAEFREQY
>TRBJ1-3|.|TRBV30
AWDIGNTIY
>TRBJ2-3|.|TRBV6-5
ASSRLGDHTDTQY
>TRBJ2-2|.|TRBV7-9
ASSRRLDRADTGELF
>TRBJ1-1|few|TRBV18
ASSPGTESQAF
>TRBJ1-2|.|TRBV3-1/TRBV3-2
ASSPGTGPIGYT
>TRBJ2-1|.|TRBV18
ASQTSGRDRSEQF
>TRBJ1-1|.|TRBV9
ASSPRDGANTEAF
>TRBJ2-1|.|TRBV2
ASSHTGTKPFDEQF
>TRBJ2-1|.|TRBV5-1
ASSPFGDRDPNEQF
>TRBJ2-7|.|TRBV3-1/TRBV3-2
ASSQDLDGRSYEQY
>TRBJ2-1|.|TRBV6-5
ASTSSPGLAAEQF
>TRBJ2-5|.|TRBV5-4
ASSLAVSGRKTQY
>TRBJ2-1|.|TRBV7-3
ASSWGGSPPENEQF
>TRBJ1-4|.|TRBV7-2
ASSLHNGATNEKLF
>TRBJ2-2|.|TRBV10-1
ASSEGQGLSNTGELF
>TRBJ2-6|.|TRBV19
ASSKFRQSLESGANVLT
>TRBJ1-4|.|TRBV6-5
ASRLDRGNEKLF
>TRBJ1-1|few|TRBV9
ASSVGGIDTEAF
>TRBJ1-3|few|TRBV9
ASSAGTGGGNTIY
>TRBJ2-1|.|TRBV7-2
VGGLAGGYNEQF
>TRBJ1-2|few|TRBV5-1
ASSLQGDYGYT
>TRBJ1-5|.|TRBV28
ASTPTGNQPQH
>TRBJ2-3|.|TRBV19
ASRGPRELGDTQY
>TRBJ2-2|once|TRBV5-6
ASSPPGTGDTGELF
>TRBJ1-5|few|TRBV15
ATSIPGGYQPQH
>TRBJ2-3|few|TRBV5-1
ASSWMLAGGRDTQY
>TRBJ2-2|.|TRBV7-3
ASSPGDYPNTGELF
>TRBJ2-7|.|TRBV9
ASSVDMSGSPYEQY
>TRBJ2-7|.|TRBV28
ASKDSFYEQY
>TRBJ1-3|.|TRBV24-1
ATSDLEGGNRSGNTIY
>TRBJ2-7|.|TRBV29-1
SVAKGARDEQY
>TRBJ1-6|.|TRBV5-4
ASSLDRPGYSPLH
>TRBJ1-2|.|TRBV28
ASSLGQGGGYT
>TRBJ2-1|.|TRBV9
ASSYRTSSYNEQF
>TRBJ2-7|.|TRBV28
ASSTSGRDYEQY
>TRBJ2-2|.|TRBV30
AWSVAWTSGNTGELF
>TRBJ1-2|.|TRBV28
ASSLIYTPSGYGYT
>TRBJ2-3|.|TRBV7-2
ASRRPSTDTQY
>TRBJ1-5|.|TRBV19
ASSQGYSNQPQH
>TRBJ2-7|.|TRBV12-3/TRBV12-4
ASSPQGGSEQY
>TRBJ1-3|.|TRBV7-3
ASSLNPGGGNTIY
>TRBJ2-1|.|TRBV5-1
ASSPGLAGGLDEQF
>TRBJ2-4|.|TRBV28
ASYAVAKNIQY
>TRBJ2-1|.|TRBV27
ASSLRRVDYNEQF
>TRBJ1-2|.|TRBV29-1
SVVEGENYGYT
>TRBJ1-1|.|TRBV7-2
ASSPRPGTGLDMEAF
>TRBJ1-5|.|TRBV7-9
ASSTDRTSGQPQH
>TRBJ2-7|.|TRBV6-2/TRBV6-3
ASSPPREVREQY
>TRBJ1-5|.|TRBV19
ASIPGGNQPQH
>TRBJ1-3|.|TRBV7-3
ASSPGQFGNTIY
>TRBJ2-5|once|TRBV29-1
STGQGSETQY
>TRBJ1-1|.|TRBV15
ATSSWGGVNTEAF
>TRBJ2-7|.|TRBV7-3
ASSLTGQGYEQY
>TRBJ1-3|.|TRBV28
ASKPGDRTHSGNTIY
>TRBJ2-7|once|TRBV27
ASRRLDRPEQY
>TRBJ2-1|few|TRBV7-3
ASSFAGGHNEQF
>TRBJ1-2|.|TRBV18
ASSPETRPVHGYT
>TRBJ1-5|.|TRBV28
ASTRGNQPQH